These 13 T cell receptor beta chains share one sample of origin, sequenced in a study of blood T cell repertoires in COVID-19. Produced via immunoSEQ multiplex PCR; TCRdb's table is partial and in-frame only. The sample has about 250,000 clones, around 88% seen once. The sequencing sample was made of peripheral blood. The receptors shown here come from an elderly man with acute or convalescent COVID-19.

Note on this clone: The same CDR3 arises from other DNA sequences in this sample as well. The DNA for the CDR3 is TGTGCCAGTAGTATTAGGGGTTACACTGAAGCTTTCTTT. Translation: CASSIRGYTEAFF. This sequence joins TRBV19 and TRBJ1-1; TRBD1 might be the D (5 bases). V was shortened by 3 bases and J by 3 bases, with 8 bases between the two germline ends. Germline V lookup: CDR1 LNHDA, CDR2 SQIVND (reference sequence). This CDR3 has 13 residues. The variable domain in full, with the rest retrieved from reference TRBV19 and TRBJ1-1, is DGGITQSPKYLFRKEGQNVTLSCEQNLNHDAMYWYRQDPGQGLRLIYYSQIVNDFQKGDIAEGYSVSREKKESFPLTVTSAQKNPTAFYLCASSIRGYTEAFFGQGTRLTVV.

The CDR3: CASSSRRQGDYGYTF. DNA of the CDR3: TGTGCCAGCAGTTCTCGTAGACAGGGGGACTATGGCTACACCTTC. The V call is TRBV6-1, the J call TRBJ1-2, with 9 bases aligning to TRBD1. Per the germline V gene, CDR1 is MNHNS and CDR2 is SASEGT. This CDR3 spans 15 amino acids. Trimming cost V 5 bases and J 3 bases; bases outside gene matches: 7.

V usage is TRBV7-9 and J usage is TRBJ2-1; 9 bases map to TRBD1. Trimming at V came to 5 bases and at J to 6 bases, leaving 11 bases not matched to a gene. CDR3 length equals 16 residues. Germline CDR1 and CDR2: SEHNR and FQNEAQ (reference sequence). The CDR3 bases are TGTGCCAGCAGCCAACGAGCCGGGACAGGGAGCAATGAGCAGTTCTTC. Translating it yields CASSQRAGTGSNEQFF.

As for this clone: Other DNA sequences in this sample translate to the same CDR3. The V call is TRBV2, the J call TRBJ1-5; no clear D gene. The length of the CDR3 is 14 residues. V was shortened by 3 bases and J by 3 bases, with 9 bases between the two germline ends. Germline V gene sequence: CDR1 SNHLY, CDR2 FYNNEI. This CDR3 is CASSEGGVNQPQHF. The CDR3 nucleotides read TGTGCCAGCAGTGAGGGCGGGGTCAATCAGCCCCAGCATTTT.

J is TRBJ2-7 and V is TRBV19; TRBD1 might be the D (5 bases). Trimming took 4 bases from V and 5 from J, leaving 15 bases between them. The germline V gene has CDR1 LNHDA and CDR2 SQIVND (reference sequence). This CDR3 is 14 amino acids long. CDR3 bases: TGTGCCAGTAGTACCTCCTCAGACAGAAACGAGCAGTACTTC. It is translated as CASSTSSDRNEQYF.

This chain links TRBV3-1 (or the pseudogene TRBV3-2) with TRBJ1-1; TRBD1 is a possible D gene (6 bases). CDR3 length: 15 amino acids. Germline CDR1 is LGHDT and CDR2 is YNNKEL (reference sequence). V was shortened by 5 bases and J by 1 base, with 14 bases between the two germline ends. CDR3 coding DNA: TGTGCCAGCAGCTCTCAGGGGTTTGGGAACACTGAAGCTTTCTTT. Translated, it gives CASSSQGFGNTEAFF.

This chain uses TRBV19 with TRBJ1-5; D gene unclear. Trimming stripped 1 base from V and 6 bases from J, with 13 bases between. The CDR3 runs 15 residues. Germline V gene lookup returns CDR1 LNHDA and CDR2 SQIVND (reference sequence). CDR3 sequence: CASSIGGIRPQPQHF. As DNA, the CDR3 is TGTGCCAGTAGTATAGGAGGGATCCGCCCTCAGCCCCAGCATTTT.

V and J are TRBV11-3 and TRBJ2-3; 9 bases map to TRBD2. Germline loops: CDR1 SGHNT, CDR2 YENEEA. The CDR3 is 16 amino acids. J lost 5 bases, V lost 2 bases, and 8 bases had no gene match. This CDR3 reads CASSLRVAGVIDTQYF. The CDR3 nucleotides read TGTGCCAGCAGCTTACGAGTAGCGGGAGTGATAGATACGCAGTATTTT.

The CDR3, as DNA: TGTGCCAGCTCACCACGACAGGACAAATTTCAAGAGCAGTACTTC. Translated: CASSPRQDKFQEQYF. V is TRBV18 and J is TRBJ2-7; weak D call: TRBD1 (6 bases). The CDR3 is made up of 15 amino acids. Looked up from germline, CDR1 is KGHSH and CDR2 is LQKENI. V was trimmed by 1 base and J by 7 bases, leaving 17 bases between them. The full variable domain, completed using reference TRBV18 and TRBJ2-7, is NAGVMQNPRHLVRRRGQEARLRCSPMKGHSHVYWYRQLPEEGLKFMVYLQKENIIDESGMPKERFSAEFPKEGPSILRIQQVVRGDSAAYFCASSPRQDKFQEQYFGPGTRLTVT.

This chain joins TRBV5-6 and TRBJ1-2; unclear D gene. CDR1 is SGHDT and CDR2 is YYEEEE in the germline V gene. Deletions cut 1 base from V and 4 bases from J, with 8 bases between. This CDR3 has 13 residues. The CDR3 is CASSLSHSYGYTF. DNA for the CDR3: TGTGCCAGCAGCTTGTCACACAGCTATGGCTACACCTTC. The variable domain in full, completed from reference TRBV5-6 and TRBJ1-2, reads DAGVTQSPTHLIKTRGQQVTLRCSPKSGHDTVSWYQQALGQGPQFIFQYYEEEERQRGNFPDRFSGHQFPNYSSELNVNALLLGDSALYLCASSLSHSYGYTFGSGTRLTVV.

This chain connects TRBV29-1 to TRBJ2-3, with 10 bases matching TRBD2. Germline CDR1 reads SQVTM; CDR2 reads ANQGSEA. J gave up 4 bases and V 1 base, and 2 bases lay outside the gene matches. CDR3 length equals 14 residues. For the CDR3, the DNA is TGCAGCGTTGAAGTAGCGGGGGGCTCAGATACGCAGTATTTT. Translation gives CSVEVAGGSDTQYF.

This chain connects TRBV10-3 to TRBJ2-1, with TRBD2 matching over 14 bases. CDR1 is ENHRY and CDR2 is SYGVKD in the germline V gene. Trimming cost V 7 bases and J 12 bases; bases outside gene matches: 5. The CDR3 extends over 13 amino acids. CDR3 protein: CAIKGLAGVWQFF. CDR3 nucleotide sequence: TGTGCCATCAAGGGACTAGCGGGAGTATGGCAGTTCTTC.

The chain recombines TRBV6-5 with TRBJ2-7; 10 bases fit TRBD2. The germline V gene has CDR1 MNHEY and CDR2 SVGAGI. This CDR3 comprises 15 residues. Losses at the gene ends were 5 bases for V and 6 bases for J; bases not matched to a gene: 10. CDR3 in DNA: TGTGCCAGCAGTACCCCCGGGACTAGCGTTAGCGAGCAGTACTTC. Protein product: CASSTPGTSVSEQYF.